This T cell receptor beta chain was identified in a study of T cell changes during pregnancy in multiple sclerosis. The method was immunoSEQ multiplex PCR; TCRdb's version includes in-frame clones alone and lacks a portion of them. The data show 70,000 to 95,000 clones, with 85% to 95% seen just once and under 2% held by the top ten. The specimen comprised peripheral blood, sampled after pregnancy. The receptor comes from a female donor in good health, enrolled as a control in a pregnancy study.

Here the CDR3 reads CASSNSGRQETQYF. Written as DNA, the CDR3 is TGTGCCAGCAGCAATAGCGGGAGGCAAGAGACCCAGTACTTC. The chain recombines TRBV6-1 with TRBJ2-5; TRBD2 matches 10 bases. The CDR3 totals 14 residues. Germline-derived CDR1 and CDR2 are MNHNS and SASEGT. The ends lost 6 bases at V and 2 bases at J; junction bases unmatched: 3.